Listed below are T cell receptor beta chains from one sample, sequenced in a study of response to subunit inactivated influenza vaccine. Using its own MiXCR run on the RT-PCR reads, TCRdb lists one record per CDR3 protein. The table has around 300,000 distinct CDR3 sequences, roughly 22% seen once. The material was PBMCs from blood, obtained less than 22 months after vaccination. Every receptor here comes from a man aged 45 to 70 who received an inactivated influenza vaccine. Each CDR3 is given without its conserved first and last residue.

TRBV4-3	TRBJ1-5	ASSQALGRLNQPQH
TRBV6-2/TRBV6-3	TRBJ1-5	ASSDETGVRNQPQH
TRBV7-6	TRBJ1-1	ASSLFGGTDSEAF
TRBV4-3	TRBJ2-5	ASSQLSGGQGALGTQY
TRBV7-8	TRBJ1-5	ASSLRRRGQGGNQPQH
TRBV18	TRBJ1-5	ASSAEDRGRNQPQH
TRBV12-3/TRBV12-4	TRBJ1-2	ASSLFGEGGYT
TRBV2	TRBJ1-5	ASSRDSLSNQPQH
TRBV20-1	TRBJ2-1	SARDLSGTTINEQF
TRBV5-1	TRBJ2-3	ASSGTVSTDTQY
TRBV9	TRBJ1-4	ASSPGRGNNEKLF
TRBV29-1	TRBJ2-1	SVGASNYNEQF
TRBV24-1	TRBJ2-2	ATSRDSLTGELF
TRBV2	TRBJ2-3	ASSEWMRDRGD
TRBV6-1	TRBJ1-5	ASSPRGFYQPQH
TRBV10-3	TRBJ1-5	AISAGAGNQPQH
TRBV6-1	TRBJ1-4	ASTTPRTGSTNEKLF
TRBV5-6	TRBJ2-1	ASSLGRVYNEQF
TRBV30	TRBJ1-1	AWGVGTTEAF
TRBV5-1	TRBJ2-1	ASSFTGPSNEQF
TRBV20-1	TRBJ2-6	SASRTAISGANVLT
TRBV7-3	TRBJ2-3	ASGIGGILDTQY
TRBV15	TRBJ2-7	ATSSSGSLYEQY
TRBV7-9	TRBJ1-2	ASSLKPPAVYGYT
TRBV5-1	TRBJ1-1	ASSFGREPLMNTEAF
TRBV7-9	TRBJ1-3	ASSYRDRVPGNTIY
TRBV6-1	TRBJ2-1	ASTTRGKGYNEQF
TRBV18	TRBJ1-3	ASSPDGTGNTIY
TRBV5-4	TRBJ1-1	ASSPSRRGTEAF
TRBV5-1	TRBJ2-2	ASSADRPNTGELF
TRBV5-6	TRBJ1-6	ASSVRDRRNSPLH
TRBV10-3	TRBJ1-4	AISESTDEKLF
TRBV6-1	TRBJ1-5	ATSWGFNQPQH
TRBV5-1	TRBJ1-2	ASSWGTGQANYGYT
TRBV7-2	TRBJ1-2	ASSLASGDLYGYT
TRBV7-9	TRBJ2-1	ASSIGVATNEQF
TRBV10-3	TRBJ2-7	AISESLGVGVSEQY
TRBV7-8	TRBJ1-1	ASSPRGGMNTEAF
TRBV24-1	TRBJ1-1	ATSGGGDTEAF
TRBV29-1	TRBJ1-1	SVQGPNTEAF
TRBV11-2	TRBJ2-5	ASSIQMTSQY
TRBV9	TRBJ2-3	ASSVERGQTDTQY
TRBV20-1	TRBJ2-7	SARVEGLQTYEQY
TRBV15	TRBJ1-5	ATSRSDNSNQPQH
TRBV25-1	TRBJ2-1	ASSFRPSVQGEQF